This TCR beta chain stems from a study of cytomegalovirus exposure and HLA in healthy donors. Germline values: CDR1 MNHEY, CDR2 SMNVEV (reference sequence). V was cut by 0 bases and J by 8 bases, with 19 bases left in between. There are 17 residues in the CDR3. PCR amplification relied on 60 Vbeta primers (plus 13 Jbeta primers). Generated by immunoSEQ multiplex PCR, the TCRdb table keeps only in-frame clones and is missing some. This table has roughly 100,000 clones, around 83% appearing once. Specimen: PBMCs. This receptor was identified in a man younger than 45 in good health and CMV-seronegative. The chain has TRBV27 and TRBJ1-4; D is possibly TRBD1 (5 bases). In DNA, the CDR3 is TGTGCCAGCAGTTTATCGATCGGTACAGTGGAGGGGGAAAAACTGTTTTTT. It yields the protein CASSLSIGTVEGEKLFF.